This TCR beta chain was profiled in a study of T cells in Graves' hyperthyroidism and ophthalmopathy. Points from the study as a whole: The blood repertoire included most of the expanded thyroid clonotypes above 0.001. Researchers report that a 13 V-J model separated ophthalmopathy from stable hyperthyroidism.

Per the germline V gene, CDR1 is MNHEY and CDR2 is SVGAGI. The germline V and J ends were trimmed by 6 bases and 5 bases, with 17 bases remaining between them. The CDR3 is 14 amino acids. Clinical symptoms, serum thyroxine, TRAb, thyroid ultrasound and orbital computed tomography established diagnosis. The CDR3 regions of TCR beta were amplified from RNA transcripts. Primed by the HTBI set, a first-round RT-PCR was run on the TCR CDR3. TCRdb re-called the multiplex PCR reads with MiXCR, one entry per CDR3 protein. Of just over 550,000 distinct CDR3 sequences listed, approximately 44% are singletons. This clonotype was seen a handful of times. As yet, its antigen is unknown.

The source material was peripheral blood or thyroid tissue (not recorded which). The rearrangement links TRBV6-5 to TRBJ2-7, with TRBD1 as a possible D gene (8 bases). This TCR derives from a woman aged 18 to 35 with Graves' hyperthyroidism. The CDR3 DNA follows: TGTGCCAGCAGCTACAGGGGGAGGGAACACGAGCAGTACTTC. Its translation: CASSYRGREHEQYF.